This section outlines one T cell receptor (beta chain) sequence together with its context. Template switching (which added a universal primer site) was used, and cDNA carried unique molecular identifiers. TCRdb reprocessed the 5' RACE reads with MiXCR, giving one entry per CDR3 protein. The table has about 1.7 million distinct CDR3 sequences, about 31% seen once; the top ten hold more than 0.25%. Healthy Caucasians, and only they, were the donors. These data are taken from a study of identical twins. Per the germline V gene, CDR1 is SGHRS and CDR2 is YFSETQ. V was shortened by 1 base and J by 3 bases, with 10 bases between the two germline ends. The CDR3 totals 14 residues.

Sequencing input: cord blood. The source of this sequence is a newborn girl in good health. V is TRBV5-1 and J is TRBJ1-2; D is ambiguous. CDR3 bases: TGCGCCAGCAGCTTGATCTCAGGTGACTATGGCTACACCTTC. Translated, it gives CASSLISGDYGYTF.